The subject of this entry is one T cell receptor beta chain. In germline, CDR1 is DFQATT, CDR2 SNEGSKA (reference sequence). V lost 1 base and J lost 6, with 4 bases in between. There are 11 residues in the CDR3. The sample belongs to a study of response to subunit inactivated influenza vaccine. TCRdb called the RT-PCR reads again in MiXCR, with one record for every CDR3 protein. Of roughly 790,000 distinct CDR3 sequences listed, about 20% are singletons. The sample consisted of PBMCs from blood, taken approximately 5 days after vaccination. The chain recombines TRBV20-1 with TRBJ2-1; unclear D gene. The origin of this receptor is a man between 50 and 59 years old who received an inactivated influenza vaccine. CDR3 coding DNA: TGCAGTGCTAGAGCCCTCAATGAGCAGTTCTTC. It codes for CSARALNEQFF.